What follows describes a single T cell receptor (beta chain). Its antigen is unknown. The data originate from a study of read filtering for tumor transcriptome and immune sequencing. Overall study: R-ISS stage counts were 8 for I, roughly 15 for II, six or seven for III. Broader study findings: About 80% of IR-seq clonotypes had one read, totaling approximately 3.5% of reads; RNA-seq: about 74% and 41%. The sorted CD138-negative fraction was a mixed bone marrow immune population, not purified T cells.

Molecular barcoded adaptors covering alpha/delta and beta/gamma chains were used on approximately 400 ng RNA. TCRdb recomputed calls from the reads with MiXCR, one row per CDR3 protein. The repertoire holds tens of thousands of distinct CDR3 sequences, roughly 19% seen once, with 11% in the top ten. Sampling of bone marrow took place during active disease in every patient. Sequencing was done on a sample of a population of CD138-negative cells sorted from bone marrow. The sequence was obtained from a donor aged 40 or over with multiple myeloma.

The CDR3 loop is CSARALREIETQYF. The CDR3 region has the DNA TGCAGTGCTAGGGCTCTGCGGGAGATAGAGACCCAGTACTTC. The V call is TRBV20-1, the J call TRBJ2-5; 7 positions agree with TRBD2. Germline V gene sequence: CDR1 DFQATT, CDR2 SNEGSKA (reference sequence). This CDR3 comprises 14 residues. V was clipped by 3 bases and J by 4 bases; unmatched bases: 8.